This T cell receptor beta chain stems from a study of human T cells and chemical hapten exposure. Study-level information: Epicutaneous patch tests delivered 0.01% DPC to the upper back, with evaluation at 6 days.

Time point noted: patch test 3, about 24 weeks after DPC sensitization. Treatment in this sample: therapeutic diphenylcyclopropenone sensitization with weekly scalp DPC. Whole blood, unfractionated, served as the material for total RNA extraction. Germline CDR1 DFQATT, CDR2 SNEGSKA (reference sequence). Between the trimmed V and J ends, which lost 3 bases and 1 base, there was a span of 19 bases. This CDR3 region has 16 residues. This clonotype was counted ten times or more. During construction of the library, unique molecular identifiers were attached to individual cDNA molecules for quantitative, reproducible TCR counting. One entry per CDR3 protein, called by TCRdb with MiXCR from the RACE reads. Of roughly 89,000 distinct CDR3 sequences in the sample, 11% were seen once.

The rearrangement links TRBV20-1 to TRBJ2-7; D possibly corresponds to TRBD1 (6 bases). The specimen comprised whole blood, sampled in connection with sensitization to the hapten diphenylcyclopropenone (DPC). The receptor comes from a woman aged 25 to 39 with alopecia areata. Some clones in this sample may be carry-over from other donors' samples. The CDR3: CSASGRGQPKSYEQYF. The CDR3 coding sequence is TGCAGTGCTAGTGGCAGGGGACAACCTAAATCCTACGAGCAGTACTTC.